This T cell receptor beta chain was sequenced for a study of PD-1 blockade in classical Hodgkin lymphoma. Assay: immunoSEQ multiplex PCR; the TCRdb copy retains only in-frame clones and omits some. The sample lists approximately 45,000 clones; approximately 90% were seen once. Time point indicated: newly diagnosed, previously untreated cHL patient sample. This CDR3 contains 15 residues. V lost 2 bases to trimming and J lost 5 bases, with 13 bases between them. The germline V gene encodes CDR1 SEHNR and CDR2 FQNEAQ (reference sequence). V gene TRBV7-9 combines with J gene TRBJ1-5, with D possibly TRBD1 on 6 matching bases. The receptor comes from a human donor with classical Hodgkin lymphoma. Sequenced input: peripheral blood mononuclear cells (PBMCs). CDR3 bases: TGTGCCAGCAGCTTAACATCGGCAGGGGATCAGCCCCAGCATTTT. It translates to CASSLTSAGDQPQHF.